This T cell receptor beta chain was sequenced during a study of blood T cells in healthy people across ages. About this clonotype itself: Germline and junction disagree at one end, which may indicate a read error.

For the second PCR, which ran for about 6 to 11 cycles, a sample-barcoded 5' primer and a J-beta primer mix were used. TCRdb called the 5' RACE reads again in MiXCR, with one record for every CDR3 protein. The sample includes 1.5 million to 2 million distinct CDR3 sequences, 49% of them seen just once. From germline, CDR1 is ENHRY and CDR2 SYGVKD. The CDR3 contains 13 residues. The clonotype comes from a woman aged 40-49 years in good health. The sequenced material came from blood. The V and J genes are TRBV10-3 and TRBJ2-3; 9 nucleotides line up with TRBD1. CDR3 nucleotides: TGTACCATCAGTGGGACAGGGACAGATACGCAGTATTTT. This gives the protein CTISGTGTDTQYF.